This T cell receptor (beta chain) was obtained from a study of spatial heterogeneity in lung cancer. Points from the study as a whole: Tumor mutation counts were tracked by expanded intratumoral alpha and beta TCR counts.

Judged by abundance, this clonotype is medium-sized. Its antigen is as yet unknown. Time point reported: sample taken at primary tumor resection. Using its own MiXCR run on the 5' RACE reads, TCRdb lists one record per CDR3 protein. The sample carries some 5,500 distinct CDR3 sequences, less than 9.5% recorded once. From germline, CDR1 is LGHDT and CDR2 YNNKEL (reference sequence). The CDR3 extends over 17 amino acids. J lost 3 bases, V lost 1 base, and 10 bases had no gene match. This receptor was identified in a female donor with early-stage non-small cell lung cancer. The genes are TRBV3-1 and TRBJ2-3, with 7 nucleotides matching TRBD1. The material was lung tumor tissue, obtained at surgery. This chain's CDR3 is CASSQGGRTGRTDTQYF. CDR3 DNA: TGTGCCAGCAGCCAAGGCGGCCGGACAGGTCGGACAGATACGCAGTATTTT.